The 11 T cell receptor beta chains below all came from one sample that was sequenced in a study of blood T cell repertoires in COVID-19. Measured with immunoSEQ multiplex PCR; TCRdb has only the in-frame clones, and not every one. The data contain under 250,000 clones, around 92% of them singletons. The sequencing input was peripheral blood. All receptors derive from a man under 40 with acute or convalescent COVID-19.

The genes are TRBV7-9 and TRBJ2-1; D not resolved. Germline V gene lookup returns CDR1 SEHNR and CDR2 FQNEAQ (reference sequence). The V and J ends lost 8 bases and 0 bases respectively, with 11 bases between them. There are 14 residues in the CDR3. CDR3 nucleotides: TGTGCCAGCGGTTTTGGCACCTCCTACAATGAGCAGTTCTTC. It translates to CASGFGTSYNEQFF.

This clone showed up just once. The chain joins TRBV30 to TRBJ2-1, with 10 bases that match TRBD2. V was pared by 6 bases and J by 2 bases, with 10 bases of the junction left unmatched. Germline CDR1 and CDR2: GTSNPN and SVGIG (reference sequence). The CDR3 totals 16 residues. CDR3: CACNPKRGGTYNEQFF. The CDR3 DNA reads as TGTGCCTGTAACCCTAAGCGGGGGGGCACCTACAATGAGCAGTTCTTC.

This chain joins TRBV11-2 and TRBJ2-1, with 11 bases matching TRBD2. Germline loops: CDR1 SGHAT, CDR2 FQNNGV. V gave up 9 bases and J gave up 10 bases; unmatched junction bases: 11. CDR3 length: 14 amino acids. This chain's CDR3 is CASRLAGLSGEQFF. In nucleotides, the CDR3 is TGTGCCAGTAGACTAGCGGGACTATCGGGGGAGCAGTTCTTC.

The chain has TRBV19 and TRBJ2-2; unclear D gene. Germline CDR1 reads LNHDA; CDR2 reads SQIVND (reference sequence). The CDR3 extends over 15 amino acids. Trimming removed 5 bases at V and 0 bases at J, with 10 bases between. In nucleotides, the CDR3 is TGTGCCAGTAGTTTGGTACTCGCGAACACCGGGGAGCTGTTTTTT. Residues: CASSLVLANTGELFF.

The sample holds one count of this clone. J is TRBJ2-1 and V is TRBV7-3, with 8 bases that match TRBD2. Trimming cost V 4 bases and J 9 bases; bases outside gene matches: 11. The germline V gene encodes CDR1 SGHTA and CDR2 FQGTGA. There are 15 residues in the CDR3. CDR3 amino acids: CASSSVGGRFGEQFF. CDR3 coding DNA: TGTGCCAGCAGCTCCGTGGGCGGGAGGTTTGGTGAGCAGTTCTTC.

This clone turned up a few times. The V gene is TRBV9, the J gene TRBJ2-7, with TRBD1 matching over 9 bases. V shed 4 bases and J 6 bases; nucleotides not matched to a gene: 8. Germline V gene sequence: CDR1 SGDLS, CDR2 YYNGEE. This CDR3 contains 14 residues. The CDR3 bases are TGTGCCAGCAGCCCCCTCGGGGGACAGGGCGAGCAGTACTTC. This encodes CASSPLGGQGEQYF.

The chain has TRBV5-4 and TRBJ1-6; TRBD1 agrees at 10 bases. CDR3 length equals 15 residues. Germline CDR1 and CDR2: SGHNT and YYREEE (reference sequence). J gave up 10 bases and V 5 bases, and 9 bases lay outside the gene matches. DNA for the CDR3: TGTGCCAGCAGTTCCCGGGACAGGGGTCGCTCACCCCTCCACTTT. As protein: CASSSRDRGRSPLHF.

J is TRBJ1-1 and V is TRBV4-1, with 7 bases fitting TRBD1. This CDR3 comprises 16 residues. Unmatched junction bases numbered 8, after V lost 4 bases and J lost 0 bases. The germline CDR1 and CDR2 sequences are MGHRA and YSYEKL. CDR3 nucleotide sequence: TGCGCCAGCAGCCCCGGACAGGTGCGGGTGAACACTGAAGCTTTCTTT. Amino acids: CASSPGQVRVNTEAFF.

The V gene is TRBV28, the J gene TRBJ1-5; D is unclear. CDR1 is MDHEN, CDR2 SYDVKM, per germline. The CDR3 contains 15 residues. Trimming left V 2 bases short and J 6 bases short, with 14 bases between. The CDR3: CASSLGLGYPQPQHF. The CDR3 DNA sequence: TGTGCCAGCAGTTTAGGGTTGGGCTACCCTCAGCCCCAGCATTTT.

This clone was seen a handful of times. The V and J genes are TRBV4-2 and TRBJ2-1; 8 nucleotides agree with TRBD2. V shed 4 bases and J 1 base; nucleotides not matched to a gene: 6. Per germline, CDR1 LGHNA and CDR2 YNFKEQ. This CDR3 contains 16 residues. In nucleotides, the CDR3 is TGTGCCAGCAGCCCGGAAACTAGCGGTTCCTACAATGAGCAGTTCTTC. Encoded protein: CASSPETSGSYNEQFF.

This clone was detected once. The rearrangement links TRBV6-2 or TRBV6-3 to TRBJ2-1, with a possible D match to TRBD2 (6 bases). The length of the CDR3 is 16 residues. V was cut by 4 bases and J by 4 bases, with 17 bases left in between. Germline CDR1 MNHEY, CDR2 SVGEGT. The CDR3: CASSFEGKGLYNEQFF. CDR3 coding DNA: TGTGCCAGCAGTTTCGAGGGAAAGGGACTGTACAATGAGCAGTTCTTC.